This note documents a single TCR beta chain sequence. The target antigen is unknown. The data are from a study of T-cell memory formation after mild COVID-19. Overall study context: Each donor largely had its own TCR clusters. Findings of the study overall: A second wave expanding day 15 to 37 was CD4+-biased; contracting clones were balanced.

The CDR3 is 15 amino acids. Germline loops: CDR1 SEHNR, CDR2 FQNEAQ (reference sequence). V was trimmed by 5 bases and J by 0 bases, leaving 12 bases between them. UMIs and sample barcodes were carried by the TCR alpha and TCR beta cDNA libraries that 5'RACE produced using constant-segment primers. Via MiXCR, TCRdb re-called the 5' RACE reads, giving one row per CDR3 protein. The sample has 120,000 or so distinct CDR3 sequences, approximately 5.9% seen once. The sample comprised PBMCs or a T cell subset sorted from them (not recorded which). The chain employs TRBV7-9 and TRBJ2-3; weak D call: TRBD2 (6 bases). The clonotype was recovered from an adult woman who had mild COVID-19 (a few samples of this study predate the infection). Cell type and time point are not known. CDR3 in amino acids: CASSPWTISTDTQYF. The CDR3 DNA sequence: TGTGCCAGCAGCCCGTGGACTATCAGCACAGATACGCAGTATTTT.